Following are 26 T cell receptor beta chains from one sample sequenced in a study of CD8+CD57+ T cells in acquired aplastic anemia. TCR beta VDJ combinations and CDR3 sequences were profiled from genomic DNA. In TCRdb, the reads were re-called with MiXCR into one record per CDR3 protein. The profile covers hundreds of thousands of distinct CDR3 sequences, with more than 25% appearing a single time and 0.7% to 1% taken by the ten largest. For sequencing, patients were chosen who had shown expansion of CD8+CD57+ cells by flow cytometry. Sequenced input: sorted CD4+, CD8+, or CD8+CD57+ T cells (not recorded which) from PBMCs. Every receptor here comes from a human donor with aplastic anemia.

This chain joins TRBV29-1 and TRBJ1-6; TRBD1 is a possible D gene (6 bases). Germline V gene data show CDR1 as SQVTM and CDR2 as ANQGSEA. Trimming pared 4 bases from V and 10 bases from J, leaving 14 bases between. The length of the CDR3 is 13 residues. The CDR3 loop is CSVGQGMGSPLHF. CDR3 sequence (DNA): TGCAGCGTTGGTCAGGGGATGGGATCACCCCTCCACTTT.

This clonotype was seen only a few times. The genes are TRBV6-1 and TRBJ1-2; the D is unclear. CDR3 length: 15 residues. Trimming took 9 bases from V and 0 from J, leaving 17 bases between them. Germline V CDR1 and CDR2: MNHNS, SASEGT. The CDR3 here is CASGVNGLTNYGYTF. The CDR3 nucleotides read TGTGCCAGTGGAGTAAACGGGTTAACTAACTATGGCTACACCTTC.

This clonotype was counted ten times or more. This chain joins TRBV7-6 and TRBJ1-1, with 9 bases matching TRBD1. The CDR3 loop spans 13 amino acids. Germline CDR1 is SGHVS and CDR2 is FNYEAQ. Losses at the gene ends were 5 bases for V and 4 bases for J; bases not matched to a gene: 2. CDR3 sequence: CASSRQGGTEAFF. The CDR3, as DNA: TGTGCCAGCAGCCGACAGGGGGGCACTGAAGCTTTCTTT.

The J gene is TRBJ2-2, the V gene TRBV9, with 10 nucleotides matching TRBD2. The germline gives CDR1 SGDLS, CDR2 YYNGEE. J lost 4 bases, V lost 0 bases, and 6 bases had no gene match. The CDR3 contains 17 residues. The CDR3 sequence: CASSVAVGLASTGELFF. The CDR3 DNA sequence: TGTGCCAGCAGCGTAGCTGTGGGACTAGCGAGCACCGGGGAGCTGTTTTTT. Based on the CDR3 plus reference TRBV9 and TRBJ2-2, the full variable domain is DSGVTQTPKHLITATGQRVTLRCSPRSGDLSVYWYQQSLDQGLQFLIQYYNGEERAKGNILERFSAQQFPDLHSELNLSSLELGDSALYFCASSVAVGLASTGELFFGEGSRLTVL.

Regarding this clonotype: This could be a read error, since a much larger clone is one nucleotide away. The chain uses TRBV9 and TRBJ1-1, with 9 bases lining up with TRBD1. Per the germline V gene, CDR1 is SGDLS and CDR2 is YYNGEE. This CDR3 region has 14 residues. This CDR3 is CPSRRGQGLTEAFF. Here the CDR3 DNA reads TGTCCCAGCAGGAGGGGACAGGGACTCACTGAAGCTTTCTTT.

The chain combines TRBV12-5 with TRBJ2-1; TRBD1 is a possible D gene (5 bases). Germline V gene data show CDR1 as LGHNT and CDR2 as FRNRAP. Trimming stripped 6 bases from V and 9 bases from J, with 12 bases between. CDR3 length: 12 amino acids. This CDR3 reads CASGLGDSEQFF. In nucleotides, the CDR3 is TGTGCTAGTGGCCTAGGGGATAGTGAGCAGTTCTTC.

There are many counts of this clonotype. The rearrangement links TRBV24-1 to TRBJ2-2; no clear D gene. Germline-derived CDR1 and CDR2 are KGHDR and SFDVKD. Trimming cost V 1 base and J 1 base, with 3 bases left between them. This CDR3 is 14 amino acids long. The CDR3 nucleotides read TGTGCCACCAGTGATTTCGGGAACACCGGGGAGCTGTTTTTT. Protein: CATSDFGNTGELFF.

This clonotype was counted only a few times. This chain uses TRBV9 with TRBJ2-7; 9 bases align to TRBD2. Per germline, CDR1 SGDLS and CDR2 YYNGEE. V trimming: 5 bases; J trimming: 0 bases; junction bases outside the gene matches: 6. The CDR3 runs 15 residues. In nucleotides, the CDR3 is TGTGCCAGCAGTGTGGCGGGAGGGAGCTCCTACGAGCAGTACTTC. This encodes CASSVAGGSSYEQYF.

This clonotype was counted at least ten times. The CDR3 is CASRIQTGATHSPLHF. CDR3 sequence (DNA): TGTGCCAGTAGAATTCAGACAGGGGCCACCCATTCACCCCTCCACTTT. The rearrangement links TRBV19 to TRBJ1-6; 8 bases align to TRBD1. The CDR3 extends over 16 amino acids. The germline gives CDR1 LNHDA, CDR2 SQIVND (reference sequence). Trimming removed 6 bases from V and 8 bases from J; junction bases left unmatched: 12.

The sample holds a few counts of this clonotype. The J gene is TRBJ1-1, the V gene TRBV3-1, with TRBD1 as a possible D gene (5 bases). Germline loops: CDR1 LGHDT, CDR2 YNNKEL (reference sequence). Between the trimmed V and J ends, which lost 3 bases and 1 base, there was a span of 18 bases. This CDR3 spans 17 amino acids. The CDR3 reads CASSHGTFWSKNTEAFF. For the CDR3, the DNA is TGTGCCAGCAGCCACGGGACGTTTTGGTCGAAGAACACTGAAGCTTTCTTT.

The chain links TRBV5-1 to TRBJ1-1, with D maybe TRBD1 (5 bases). The CDR3 extends over 12 amino acids. Per germline, CDR1 SGHRS and CDR2 YFSETQ. V was shortened by 4 bases and J by 4 bases, with 8 bases between the two germline ends. CDR3 region: CASSGAGTEAFF. Written as DNA, the CDR3 is TGCGCCAGCAGCGGGGCAGGCACTGAAGCTTTCTTT.

This rearrangement joins TRBV6-5 to TRBJ2-7; possibly TRBD1 for D (5 bases). The V and J ends lost 2 bases and 0 bases respectively, with 11 bases between them. The germline CDR1 and CDR2 sequences are MNHEY and SVGAGI. The length of the CDR3 is 15 residues. The CDR3 DNA reads as TGTGCCAGCAGTTACCGGCAGGGAAGCTCCTACGAGCAGTACTTC. Its translation is CASSYRQGSSYEQYF.

The table lists this clonotype with a few counts. The chain is built from TRBV20-1 and TRBJ1-1; D remains ambiguous. The CDR3 spans 13 residues. V was trimmed by 1 base and J by 2 bases, leaving 8 bases between them. Germline V CDR1 and CDR2: DFQATT, SNEGSKA (reference sequence). The CDR3 region has the DNA TGCAGTGCTAGAGCCGGCCCCAACACTGAAGCTTTCTTT. This gives the protein CSARAGPNTEAFF.

The sample holds a few counts of this clonotype. V gene TRBV13 combines with J gene TRBJ1-2; D is undetermined. Trimming shortened V by 0 bases and J by 4 bases, and 12 bases separated the two germline ends. In germline, CDR1 is PRHDT, CDR2 FYEKMQ (reference sequence). CDR3 size: 15 residues. DNA of the CDR3: TGTGCCAGCAGCTTAGGCCCCGCGGAGCCCTATGGCTACACCTTC. As protein: CASSLGPAEPYGYTF.

As for this clonotype: A read error may be the cause here, since a much bigger clone is one base away. The chain carries TRBV20-1 and TRBJ2-7; the D gene is possibly TRBD2 (5 bases). Per germline, CDR1 DFQATT and CDR2 SNEGSKA (reference sequence). Deletions cut 5 bases from V and 2 bases from J, with 16 bases between. This CDR3 comprises 14 residues. The CDR3 loop reads CSAPREGCAYEQYF. As DNA, the CDR3 is TGCAGTGCTCCCCGTGAGGGCTGCGCCTACGAGCAGTACTTC.

This clonotype was found many times. The chain employs TRBV6-4 and TRBJ1-2; D is uncertain. Germline V CDR1 and CDR2: MRHNA, SNTAGT. V was pared by 4 bases and J by 4 bases, with 10 bases between. The CDR3 is 13 residues long. CDR3 loop: CASSVGLGYGYTF. The CDR3, as DNA: TGTGCCAGCAGTGTAGGGTTAGGCTATGGCTACACCTTC.

The V and J genes are TRBV28 and TRBJ1-1; 7 bases match TRBD1. Germline CDR1 is MDHEN and CDR2 is SYDVKM. The length of the CDR3 is 14 residues. The J segment lost 4 bases and the V segment lost 10 bases, leaving 12 bases of the junction unmatched. The CDR3 DNA follows: TGTGCCACTTTAGACAGGGTGAGATTCACTGAAGCTTTCTTT. This codes for CATLDRVRFTEAFF.

The chain uses TRBV2 and TRBJ1-5, with D perhaps matching TRBD1 (5 bases). Trimming shortened V by 6 bases and J by 7 bases, and 16 bases separated the two germline ends. The CDR3 has 14 residues. Germline V lookup: CDR1 SNHLY, CDR2 FYNNEI. CDR3 loop: CASRLTGEAQPQHF. In nucleotides, the CDR3 is TGTGCCAGCAGACTTACGGGGGAAGCACAGCCCCAGCATTTT.

This clonotype has a handful of counts. The chain uses TRBV4-3 and TRBJ2-1; no definite D call. The germline V and J ends were trimmed by 5 bases and 7 bases, with 9 bases remaining between them. Per germline, CDR1 LGHNA and CDR2 YSLEER. This CDR3 comprises 12 residues. CDR3 sequence (DNA): TGCGCCAGCAGCGGTGGGGTGAATGAGCAGTTCTTC. It is translated as CASSGGVNEQFF.

This clonotype has more than one count but fewer than ten. The chain has TRBV2 and TRBJ1-6, with D uncertain. This CDR3 has 14 residues. Trimming cost V 7 bases and J 7 bases, with 14 bases left between them. Per germline, CDR1 SNHLY and CDR2 FYNNEI. CDR3 protein: CASKVTAANSPLHF. CDR3 in DNA: TGTGCCAGCAAAGTCACCGCGGCGAATTCACCCCTCCACTTT.

This clonotype was seen more than once but under ten times. The chain is built from TRBV11-3 and TRBJ2-3; D not resolved. The CDR3 contains 14 residues. Trimming took off 0 bases at V and 10 bases at J, with 14 bases between the two ends. Per the germline V gene, CDR1 is SGHNT and CDR2 is YENEEA. DNA of the CDR3: TGTGCCAGCAGCTTAGATCAAAAATGGGATCCGCAGTATTTT. Protein product: CASSLDQKWDPQYF.

The genes are TRBV10-3 and TRBJ1-1; 10 bases line up with TRBD1. V lost 5 bases and J lost 0; bases outside the gene matches: 9. CDR1 is ENHRY and CDR2 is SYGVKD in the germline V gene. This CDR3 is 17 amino acids long. The CDR3 coding sequence is TGTGCCATCAGTTCCGGGACAGGGGAATTCTTGAACACTGAAGCTTTCTTT. Protein sequence: CAISSGTGEFLNTEAFF.

As regards this clonotype: This may arise from a read error, as a much more abundant clone is one base away. This likely comes from a read error, as the CDR3 has no conserved phenylalanine or tryptophan at its end. The rearrangement joins TRBV9 to TRBJ1-3; a weak D match, TRBD1 (5 bases). CDR1 is SGDLS and CDR2 is YYNGEE in the germline V gene. V lost 0 bases and J lost 8, with 15 bases in between. CDR3 size: 15 residues. CDR3 region: CASSVDQGVVDTIYL. The DNA for the CDR3 is TGTGCCAGCAGCGTAGATCAGGGTGTGGTGGACACCATATATCTT.

In its sample, this clonotype was seen many times. This chain joins TRBV11-1 and TRBJ1-6, with 9 bases lining up with TRBD1. V was clipped by 5 bases and J by 5 bases; unmatched bases: 10. CDR1 SGHAT and CDR2 FQDESV come from the germline V gene (reference sequence). The CDR3 is 17 amino acids. The CDR3, as DNA: TGTGCCAGCAGCCAGACCGGGACAGGGAGTAATAATTCACCCCTCCACTTT. Its translation: CASSQTGTGSNNSPLHF.

V usage is TRBV7-2 and J usage is TRBJ2-1; 12 nucleotides line up with TRBD2. V gave up 5 bases and J gave up 4 bases; unmatched junction bases: 3. The CDR3 sequence is 15 residues long. Germline assignment: CDR1 SGHTA and CDR2 FQGNSA. Written as DNA, the CDR3 is TGTGCCAGCAGCGCTAGCGGGGGGGTTTACAATGAGCAGTTCTTC. Protein: CASSASGGVYNEQFF.

This clonotype has ten or more counts. This chain joins TRBV10-3 and TRBJ2-1; no definite D call. The length of the CDR3 is 11 residues. The V and J ends lost 1 base and 8 bases respectively, with 3 bases between them. Germline V CDR1 and CDR2: ENHRY, SYGVKD. The CDR3 protein is CAISEFDEQFF. DNA for the CDR3: TGTGCCATCAGTGAGTTCGATGAGCAGTTCTTC.